These 19 T cell receptor beta chains came from one sample sequenced in a study of T cell repertoires in cytomegalovirus infection. TCRdb itself ran the reads through MiXCR, one entry per CDR3 protein. The sample consists of about 220,000 distinct CDR3 sequences, approximately 40% of them appearing once. Their antigens remain unidentified. Sequences were derived from CD8+ T cells from cultured PBMCs, sampled from culture after CMV antigen stimulation. The receptors stem from a human donor in good health (CMV status not recorded). Some clones in this sample may be carry-over from other donors' samples.

The chain combines TRBV13 with TRBJ2-7, with 7 positions matching TRBD1. Looked up from germline, CDR1 is PRHDT and CDR2 is FYEKMQ (reference sequence). There are 19 residues in the CDR3. V shed 2 bases and J 0 bases; nucleotides not matched to a gene: 16. CDR3: CASSLTPSRTGVSSYEQYF. The CDR3 DNA is TGTGCCAGCAGCTTAACCCCTTCCAGAACAGGGGTCAGCTCCTACGAGCAGTACTTC.

This clonotype showed up just a few times. Written as DNA, the CDR3 is TGTGCCAGCAGTGTTGGACAGGGCCGCACTGAAGCTTTCTTT. This gives the protein CASSVGQGRTEAFF. The chain recombines TRBV2 with TRBJ1-1, with TRBD1 matching 8 bases. Germline CDR1 reads SNHLY; CDR2 reads FYNNEI. The CDR3 covers 14 residues. J was trimmed by 4 bases and V by 4 bases; bases with no gene match: 5.

The chain joins TRBV20-1 to TRBJ2-7; 8 nucleotides match TRBD2. The CDR3 is 16 residues long. The J segment lost 3 bases and the V segment lost 0 bases, leaving 10 bases of the junction unmatched. Germline-derived CDR1 and CDR2 are DFQATT and SNEGSKA (reference sequence). The CDR3 spells CSAREMGLAGLYEQYF. The CDR3, as DNA: TGCAGTGCTAGAGAGATGGGGCTAGCGGGCCTCTACGAGCAGTACTTC.

This chain joins TRBV20-1 and TRBJ2-7; D gene uncertain. The CDR3 runs 13 residues. Germline CDR1 reads DFQATT; CDR2 reads SNEGSKA (reference sequence). Trimming left V 0 bases short and J 6 bases short, with 12 bases between. The DNA for the CDR3 is TGCAGTGCTAGAGACAGGACGATTGGCGAGCAGTACTTC. This gives the protein CSARDRTIGEQYF.

The chain combines TRBV10-3 with TRBJ2-7, with D possibly TRBD2 on 6 matching bases. The germline V and J ends were trimmed by 8 bases and 5 bases, with 10 bases remaining between them. Germline V CDR1 and CDR2: ENHRY, SYGVKD. The CDR3 length is 11 residues. CDR3: CAIQRGNEQYF. CDR3 bases: TGTGCCATCCAACGGGGGAACGAGCAGTACTTC.

This clonotype was recorded at least ten times. The J gene is TRBJ2-7, the V gene TRBV4-1, with TRBD1 as a possible D gene (6 bases). Trimming removed 1 base at V and 2 bases at J, with 12 bases between. From germline, CDR1 is MGHRA and CDR2 YSYEKL. CDR3 length equals 15 residues. The CDR3 sequence: CASSQAGTTTYEQYF. The DNA for the CDR3 is TGCGCCAGCAGCCAAGCCGGGACAACGACCTACGAGCAGTACTTC.

The chain couples TRBV6-1 to TRBJ2-5, with 9 nucleotides matching TRBD1. CDR1 MNHNS and CDR2 SASEGT come from the germline V gene. V was clipped by 11 bases and J by 4 bases; unmatched bases: 5. There are 12 residues in the CDR3. In DNA, the CDR3 is TGTGCCGCTACAGGGGGCGGAGAGACCCAGTACTTC. It specifies CAATGGGETQYF.

V and J are TRBV27 and TRBJ2-1, with D possibly TRBD2 on 6 matching bases. Germline CDR1 reads MNHEY; CDR2 reads SMNVEV (reference sequence). V lost 0 bases and J lost 0, with 6 bases in between. The CDR3 is 15 amino acids. The CDR3 coding sequence is TGTGCCAGCAGTTTATCAGCGGGCTCCTACAATGAGCAGTTCTTC. This sequence encodes CASSLSAGSYNEQFF.

V is TRBV27 and J is TRBJ2-7; TRBD1 aligns across 7 bases. The trim removed 7 bases at V and 3 bases at J, leaving 21 bases unmatched. The CDR3 covers 18 residues. Germline V gene sequence: CDR1 MNHEY, CDR2 SMNVEV (reference sequence). CDR3 in DNA: TGTGCCAGCACCAGTAGGGCGGGCCTCCGGGACAGCAACTACGAGCAGTACTTC. Translated, it gives CASTSRAGLRDSNYEQYF.

This chain uses TRBV6-1 with TRBJ1-4; no clear D gene. The germline CDR1 and CDR2 sequences are MNHNS and SASEGT. The CDR3 runs to 16 residues. V was clipped by 0 bases and J by 10 bases, with 18 bases between them. The CDR3 nucleotides are TGTGCCAGCAGTGAAGCAAGATCCGCGACCACGGGAAAACTGTTTTTT. Its protein product is CASSEARSATTGKLFF.

This clonotype was observed a few times. The chain is built from TRBV7-9 and TRBJ1-1; no firm D call. V dropped 2 bases and J dropped 6 bases, with 7 bases sitting between them. Germline CDR1 is SEHNR and CDR2 is FQNEAQ (reference sequence). The CDR3 has 12 amino acids. The CDR3 nucleotides are TGTGCCAGCAGCTTATTCACCGCTGAAGCTTTCTTT. Translating it yields CASSLFTAEAFF.

The chain recombines TRBV28 with TRBJ1-6; no clear D. The CDR3 is 14 residues long. Germline assignment: CDR1 MDHEN and CDR2 SYDVKM. The V end lost 3 bases, the J end lost 9 bases, and 12 bases lay between the germline ends. CDR3 sequence reads: CASSFEGGISPLHF. CDR3 coding DNA: TGTGCCAGCAGTTTCGAGGGAGGTATTTCACCCCTCCACTTT.

The chain carries TRBV12-3 or TRBV12-4 and TRBJ1-1; 8 nucleotides line up with TRBD1. This CDR3 region has 14 residues. Germline trimming cut 2 bases from V and 4 bases from J; bases unmatched to any gene: 3. Here the CDR3 DNA reads TGTGCCAGCAGTTTACCAGGGGGCCCCACTGAAGCTTTCTTT. This gives the protein CASSLPGGPTEAFF.

Many counts were recorded for this clonotype. V is TRBV7-8 and J is TRBJ2-1, with TRBD2 matching over 7 bases. Looked up from germline, CDR1 is SGHVS and CDR2 is FQNEAQ. Trimming took 4 bases from V and 2 from J; bases not matched to a gene: 5. This CDR3 has 15 residues. The CDR3 DNA is TGTGCCAGCAGCTCTACGGGGGGTCCCTACAATGAGCAGTTCTTC. Translated: CASSSTGGPYNEQFF.

The chain employs TRBV23-1 and TRBJ2-3, with 12 bases that match TRBD1. TRBV23-1 is labeled an ORF, and its function is uncertain. The CDR3 spans 21 residues. V was pared by 4 bases and J by 3 bases, with 20 bases of the junction left unmatched. The CDR3 protein is CASSPSGTGGKREVVTDTQYF. In DNA form, the CDR3 reads TGCGCCAGCAGTCCATCCGGGACAGGGGGCAAACGGGAGGTAGTAACAGATACGCAGTATTTT.

This clonotype showed up many times. The rearrangement uses TRBV7-8 and TRBJ1-1; perhaps TRBD1 as D (6 bases). This CDR3 contains 14 residues. Trimming took off 5 bases at V and 4 bases at J, with 14 bases between the two ends. The germline V gene encodes CDR1 SGHVS and CDR2 FQNEAQ. The CDR3 nucleotides are TGTGCCAGCAGCACGAGACAGGAGTCCACTGAAGCTTTCTTT. This gives the protein CASSTRQESTEAFF. The full variable domain, in which reference TRBV7-8 and TRBJ1-1 provide the parts outside the CDR3, is GAGVSQSPRYKVAKRGQDVALRCDPISGHVSLFWYQQALGQGPEFLTYFQNEAQLDKSGLPSDRFFAERPEGSVSTLKIQRTQQEDSAVYLCASSTRQESTEAFFGQGTRLTVV.

The chain is built from TRBV6-1 and TRBJ2-7; D remains unclear. The V and J ends lost 1 base and 6 bases respectively, with 4 bases between them. This CDR3 has 11 amino acids. The germline V gene has CDR1 MNHNS and CDR2 SASEGT. In DNA form, the CDR3 reads TGTGCCAGCAGTGAAGTAATCGAGCAGTACTTC. Protein product: CASSEVIEQYF.

V is TRBV7-2 and J is TRBJ2-1; tentative D call: TRBD2 (7 bases). The CDR3 is made up of 16 amino acids. Germline CDR1 and CDR2: SGHTA and FQGNSA. The V gene lost 1 base and the J gene lost 2 bases, with 12 bases spanning the gap. The CDR3 region is CASSLDGGGTYNEQFF. CDR3 DNA sequence: TGTGCCAGCAGCTTAGACGGCGGGGGCACCTACAATGAGCAGTTCTTC.

The J gene is TRBJ1-4, the V gene TRBV7-8; D uncertain. CDR3 length equals 14 residues. CDR1 and CDR2 (germline): SGHVS, FQNEAQ. Trimming took off 7 bases at V and 2 bases at J, with 11 bases between the two ends. CDR3 nucleotide sequence: TGTGCCAGCACCCTTGACGTTACTAATGAAAAACTGTTTTTT. Residues: CASTLDVTNEKLFF.